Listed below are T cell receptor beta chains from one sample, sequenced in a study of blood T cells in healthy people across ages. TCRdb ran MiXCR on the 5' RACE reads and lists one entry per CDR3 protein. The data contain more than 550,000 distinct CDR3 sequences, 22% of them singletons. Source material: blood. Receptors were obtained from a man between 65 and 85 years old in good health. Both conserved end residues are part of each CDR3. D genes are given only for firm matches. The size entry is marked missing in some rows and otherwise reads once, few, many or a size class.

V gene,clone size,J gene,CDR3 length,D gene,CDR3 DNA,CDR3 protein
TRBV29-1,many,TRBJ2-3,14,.,TGCAGCGTTGCGCCTACCGCTGGCACAGATACGCAGTATTTT,CSVAPTAGTDTQYF
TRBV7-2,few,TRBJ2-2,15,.,TGTGCCAGCAGCCCCAGGACCACGAACACCGGGGAGCTGTTTTTT,CASSPRTTNTGELFF
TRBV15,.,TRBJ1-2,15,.,TGTGCCACCAGCAGAGAGGCCGGCGCTAACTATGGCTACACCTTC,CATSREAGANYGYTF
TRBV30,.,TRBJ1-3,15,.,TGTGCCTGGAGTGTGGGGAGAAGCCCTGGAAACACCATATATTTT,CAWSVGRSPGNTIYF
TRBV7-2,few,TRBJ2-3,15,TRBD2,TGTGCCAGCAGCCTTAGCGGGGGGGCGGTAGATACGCAGTATTTT,CASSLSGGAVDTQYF
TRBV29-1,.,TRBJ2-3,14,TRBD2,TGCAGCGTTTCGGCTAGCGGGGGGCCAGATACGCAGTATTTT,CSVSASGGPDTQYF
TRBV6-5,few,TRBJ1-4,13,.,TGTGCCAGCAAGATGCCTGCGGGTTCGAAACTGTTTTTT,CASKMPAGSKLFF
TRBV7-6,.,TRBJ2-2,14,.,TGTGCCAGCAGCCGACCCAGCGGCCAGGGGGAGCTGTTTTTT,CASSRPSGQGELFF
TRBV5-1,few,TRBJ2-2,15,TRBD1,TGCGCCAGCAGCTTGGAGGGGGCGCGGACCGGGGAGCTGTTTTTT,CASSLEGARTGELFF
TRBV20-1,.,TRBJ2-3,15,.,TGCAGTGCTAAGGCCCCAGTCGGAGGATTCGATACGCAGTATTTT,CSAKAPVGGFDTQYF
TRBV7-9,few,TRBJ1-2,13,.,TGTGCCAGCAGCAATCCGGGATCCTATGGCTACACCTTC,CASSNPGSYGYTF
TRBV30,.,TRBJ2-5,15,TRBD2,TGTGCCTGGAGTTTGGTGAGCGGGGCCCACGAGACCCAGTACTTC,CAWSLVSGAHETQYF
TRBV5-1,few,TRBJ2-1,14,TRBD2,TGCGCCAGCAGCTTGGCCACGGGGGGGAATGAGCAGTTCTTC,CASSLATGGNEQFF
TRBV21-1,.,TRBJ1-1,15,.,TGTGCCAGCAGCAAAATACGACAGGGAACTGTTGAAGCTTTCTTT,CASSKIRQGTVEAFF
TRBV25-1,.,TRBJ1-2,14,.,TGTGCCAGCAGTGAATTGACAGTTAACTATGGCTACACCTTC,CASSELTVNYGYTF
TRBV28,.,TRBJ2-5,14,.,TGTGCCAGCAGTCGCACCGGGACAATTGAGACCCAGTACTTC,CASSRTGTIETQYF
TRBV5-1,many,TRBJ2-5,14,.,TGCGCCAGCAGCCTCCTGGGACACGTGGAGACCCAGTACTTC,CASSLLGHVETQYF
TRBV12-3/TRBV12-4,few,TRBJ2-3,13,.,TGTGCCAGCAGTTTGTACCTCACAGATACGCAGTATTTT,CASSLYLTDTQYF
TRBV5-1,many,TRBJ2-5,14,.,TGTGCCAGCAGCCTCACTGCGGGACAAGAGACCCAGTACTTC,CASSLTAGQETQYF
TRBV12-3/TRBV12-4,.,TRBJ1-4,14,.,TGTGCCAGCAGGCGCGGGACTGCGAATGAAAAACTGTTTTTT,CASRRGTANEKLFF
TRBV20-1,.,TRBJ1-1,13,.,TGCAGTGCTGAAGACAGACTGAACACTGAAGCTTTCTTT,CSAEDRLNTEAFF
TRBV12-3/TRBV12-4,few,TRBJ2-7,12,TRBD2,TGTGCCAGCAGCCGACTAGCAGACGAGCAGTACTTC,CASSRLADEQYF
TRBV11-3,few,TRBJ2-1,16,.,TGTGCCAGCAGCTTAAACACGCTCGGGAGCCCCAATGAGCAGTTCTTC,CASSLNTLGSPNEQFF
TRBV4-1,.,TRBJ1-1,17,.,TGCGCCAGCAGCCGAGGGGGAGTTACAGGGTTGGGGAACGAAGCTTTCTTT,CASSRGGVTGLGNEAFF
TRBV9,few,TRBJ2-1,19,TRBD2,TGTGCCAGCACCCCTATGGTGGGACTAGCGGGAGGGCTAGGCAATGAGCAGTTCTTC,CASTPMVGLAGGLGNEQFF
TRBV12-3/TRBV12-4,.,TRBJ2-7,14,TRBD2,TGTGCCAGCAGTTCTGCGGGAGGGCCCTACGAGCAGTACTTC,CASSSAGGPYEQYF
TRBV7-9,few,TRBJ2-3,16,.,TGTGCCAGCAGCTTATCCAGGGCCTCCGTTGGTGATACGCAGTATTTT,CASSLSRASVGDTQYF
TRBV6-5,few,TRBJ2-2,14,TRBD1,TGTGCCAGCAGATGGGACAGGAACACCGGGGAGCTGTTTTTT,CASRWDRNTGELFF
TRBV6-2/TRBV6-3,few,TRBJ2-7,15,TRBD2,TGTGCCAGCAGTTCGCATACAGCGGGGGGTTACGAGCAGTACTTC,CASSSHTAGGYEQYF
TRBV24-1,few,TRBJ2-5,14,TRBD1,TGTGCCACCAAGGGAACGGGGACAGAAGAGACCCAGTACTTC,CATKGTGTEETQYF
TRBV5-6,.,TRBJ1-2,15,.,TGTGCCAGCAGCTTGCCCCGACAGGCCAACTATGGCTACACCTTC,CASSLPRQANYGYTF
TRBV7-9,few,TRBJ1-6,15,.,TGTGCCAGCAGTCCGGAGGAGACCTATAATTCACCCCTCCACTTT,CASSPEETYNSPLHF
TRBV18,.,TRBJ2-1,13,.,TGTGCCAGCTCATGGACAGCCGACCATGAGCAGTTCTTC,CASSWTADHEQFF